What follows is one T cell receptor (beta chain) and its context. Its antigen remains unidentified. The data originate from a study of shared clonotypes between healthy human individuals. Generated by immunoSEQ multiplex PCR, the TCRdb table keeps only in-frame clones and is missing some. The table records about 340,000 clones, around 67% of them present only once. Broader study findings: Generally, naive subsets came out with larger estimated richness than memory subsets. Non-shared clonotypes were found to have lower generation probabilities than the clonotypes that were shared by all four of the sorted-subset donors. The study sampled only blood, and tissue repertoires likely differ. Among donors, clonotype sharing was expected to be affected by sequencing depth.

The origin of this receptor is a man aged 25 to 40 in good health. Specimen: memory CD4+ T cells sorted from blood. Subset meaning: CD45RA-negative fraction.

This CDR3 is CASSDRGVSTDTQYF. DNA for the CDR3: TGTGCCAGCAGCGACAGGGGGGTTAGCACAGATACGCAGTATTTT. This chain uses TRBV6-1 with TRBJ2-3; 9 positions agree with TRBD1. Trimming cost V 6 bases and J 0 bases; bases outside gene matches: 4. Germline V CDR1 and CDR2: MNHNS, SASEGT. There are 15 residues in the CDR3.